This entry lists 17 T cell receptor beta chains sequenced from one sample in a study of T cells in Graves' hyperthyroidism and ophthalmopathy. Amplified TCR beta CDR3 regions came from RNA transcripts. During a first-round RT-PCR of the TCR CDR3, the HTBI primer set was used. TCRdb reanalysed the multiplex PCR reads using MiXCR and keeps one entry per CDR3 protein. Among a few hundred thousand distinct CDR3 sequences, roughly 13% were seen once, and the ten largest hold 5% to 6%. The sample comprised blood. The receptors were sampled from a woman aged 18-35 years with Graves' hyperthyroidism.

This clonotype was recorded many times. The chain combines TRBV30 with TRBJ2-1; 16 nucleotides align to TRBD2. Losses at the gene ends were 5 bases for V and 7 bases for J; bases not matched to a gene: 14. Germline CDR1 and CDR2: GTSNPN and SVGIG (reference sequence). The CDR3 runs 18 residues. CDR3 bases: TGTGCCTGGGTCTGGGGGACTAGCGGGAGGGCCAGTTGGAATGAGCAGTTCTTC. Residues: CAWVWGTSGRASWNEQFF.

As regards this clonotype: At one boundary the junction diverges from the germline segment, which might be a read error. The chain uses TRBV7-9 and TRBJ2-2; 11 bases align to TRBD1. Germline V gene data show CDR1 as SEHNR and CDR2 as FQNEAQ (reference sequence). CDR3 size: 18 residues. The CDR3 nucleotides read TGTGCCAGCGGCTTCGGGGTGGACAGGGGGCCCCCCACCGGGGAGCTGTTTTTT. Its translation: CASGFGVDRGPPTGELFF.

This clonotype was observed many times. The CDR3 region has the DNA TGTGCCAGCAGCCTACGACAGGGTGGTCAGCCCCAGCATTTT. This codes for CASSLRQGGQPQHF. The gene calls are TRBV7-2 and TRBJ1-5, with 7 bases that match TRBD1. CDR1 and CDR2 (germline): SGHTA, FQGNSA. This CDR3 has 14 residues. J gave up 6 bases and V 5 bases, and 7 bases lay outside the gene matches.

This clonotype was detected ten times or more. The J gene is TRBJ2-1, the V gene TRBV12-3 or TRBV12-4; the D gene is possibly TRBD2 (6 bases). This CDR3 is 16 amino acids long. V lost 6 bases and J 2 bases, leaving 17 bases between the germline ends. CDR3: CASRRDIGGPYNEQFF. CDR3 DNA sequence: TGTGCCAGCAGGCGAGACATAGGAGGGCCCTACAATGAGCAGTTCTTC.

This clonotype showed up many times. J is TRBJ2-7 and V is TRBV11-2; 7 bases map to TRBD2. V gave up 5 bases and J gave up 0 bases; unmatched junction bases: 7. This CDR3 has 15 amino acids. Germline CDR1 is SGHAT and CDR2 is FQNNGV. CDR3 region: CASSLGGGSSYEQYF. As DNA, the CDR3 is TGTGCCAGCAGCCTAGGCGGGGGTAGCTCCTACGAGCAGTACTTC. Variable domain in full (rest from reference TRBV11-2 and TRBJ2-7): EAGVAQSPRYKIIEKRQSVAFWCNPISGHATLYWYQQILGQGPKLLIQFQNNGVVDDSQLPKDRFSAERLKGVDSTLKIQPAKLEDSAVYLCASSLGGGSSYEQYFGPGTRLTVT.

In this sample, this clonotype turned up many times. This chain connects TRBV29-1 to TRBJ2-1; a weak D match, TRBD2 (6 bases). The germline V gene has CDR1 SQVTM and CDR2 ANQGSEA. CDR3 length: 14 residues. V shed 1 base and J shed 1 base, with 8 bases lying between them. For the CDR3, the DNA is TGCAGCGTTGAAGGGGGGACTTCCTACAATGAGCAGTTCTTC. Residues: CSVEGGTSYNEQFF.

This rearrangement joins TRBV3-1 to TRBJ1-2, with a tentative D call TRBD1 (6 bases). With 7 bases removed from V and 8 bases from J, the gap between germline ends came to 17 bases. Germline V lookup: CDR1 LGHDT, CDR2 YNNKEL (reference sequence). This CDR3 comprises 13 residues. Here the CDR3 DNA reads TGTGCCAGCACTAACAGGGTTGGGAGCGGCTACACCTTC. Amino acid sequence: CASTNRVGSGYTF. The full variable domain, its missing parts supplied by reference TRBV3-1 and TRBJ1-2, is DTAVSQTPKYLVTQMGNDKSIKCEQNLGHDTMYWYKQDSKKFLKIMFSYNNKELIINETVPNRFSPKSPDKAHLNLHINSLELGDSAVYFCASTNRVGSGYTFGSGTRLTVV.

The J gene is TRBJ2-2, the V gene TRBV19; D not resolved. CDR1 and CDR2 from the germline V gene are LNHDA and SQIVND (reference sequence). The germline V and J ends were trimmed by 4 bases and 0 bases, with 6 bases remaining between them. The CDR3 runs to 14 residues. CDR3 amino acids: CASSRSTNTGELFF. The CDR3 nucleotides are TGTGCCAGTAGTAGATCCACGAACACCGGGGAGCTGTTTTTT.

This clonotype was seen many times. The chain uses TRBV7-2 and TRBJ1-4; D possibly corresponds to TRBD1 (5 bases). The CDR3 covers 17 residues. V gave up 3 bases and J gave up 5 bases, with 19 bases separating them. The germline gives CDR1 SGHTA, CDR2 FQGNSA. This CDR3 is CASSLGLDSLGNEKLFF. The CDR3 DNA follows: TGTGCCAGCAGCTTGGGCCTCGACAGTCTGGGGAATGAAAAACTGTTTTTT. The full variable domain, rest sourced from reference TRBV7-2 and TRBJ1-4, is GAGVSQSPSNKVTEKGKDVELRCDPISGHTALYWYRQSLGQGLEFLIYFQGNSAPDKSGLPSDRFSAERTGGSVSTLTIQRTQQEDSAVYLCASSLGLDSLGNEKLFFGSGTQLSVL.

This clonotype has ten or more counts. The chain is built from TRBV6-4 and TRBJ1-1; D remains unclear. The CDR3 runs 13 residues. Germline V CDR1 and CDR2: MRHNA, SNTAGT. The germline V and J ends were trimmed by 5 bases and 8 bases, with 15 bases remaining between them. The CDR3 reads CASSSYPGTEAFF. CDR3 coding DNA: TGTGCCAGCAGTTCCTACCCGGGTACCGAAGCTTTCTTT.

This chain connects TRBV25-1 to TRBJ2-1; D is undetermined. From germline, CDR1 is MGHDK and CDR2 SYGVNS. The germline V and J ends were trimmed by 5 bases and 5 bases, with 13 bases remaining between them. The CDR3 covers 14 residues. The CDR3 loop is CASSSSARDNEQFF. In DNA, the CDR3 is TGTGCCAGCAGTTCCTCAGCGCGAGACAATGAGCAGTTCTTC. The whole variable domain, remainder taken from reference TRBV25-1 and TRBJ2-1, is EADIYQTPRYLVIGTGKKITLECSQTMGHDKMYWYQQDPGMELHLIHYSYGVNSTEKGDLSSESTVSRIRTEHFPLTLESARPSHTSQYLCASSSSARDNEQFFGPGTRLTVL.

This clonotype was observed a few times. The CDR3 here is CASSSVGPSTDTQYF. Written as DNA, the CDR3 is TGTGCCAGCAGTTCGGTGGGACCCTCCACAGATACGCAGTATTTT. The chain carries TRBV27 and TRBJ2-3, with D perhaps assigned TRBD1 or TRBD2 (5 bases each). CDR1 and CDR2 from the germline V gene are MNHEY and SMNVEV (reference sequence). V shed 4 bases and J shed 2 bases, with 13 bases lying between them. The CDR3 totals 15 residues.

At least ten counts were recorded for this clonotype. The chain employs TRBV27 and TRBJ1-5, with 8 bases identical to TRBD1. Per germline, CDR1 MNHEY and CDR2 SMNVEV (reference sequence). V gave up 4 bases and J gave up 5 bases; unmatched junction bases: 7. The CDR3 is 15 amino acids. CDR3 residues: CASSSWTGRDQPQHF. In DNA form, the CDR3 reads TGTGCCAGCAGTTCCTGGACAGGGAGGGATCAGCCCCAGCATTTT.

This clonotype was observed a few times. This chain links TRBV5-1 with TRBJ2-1, with TRBD2 matching over 10 bases. CDR3 size: 18 residues. CDR1 is SGHRS, CDR2 YFSETQ, per germline. Germline trimming cut 3 bases from V and 6 bases from J; bases unmatched to any gene: 15. The CDR3 sequence: CASSSGLAETVTSNEQFF. The CDR3 DNA reads as TGCGCCAGCAGCTCCGGACTAGCGGAAACAGTGACTAGCAATGAGCAGTTCTTC.

In its sample, this clonotype was seen a few times. This chain links TRBV7-2 with TRBJ2-2; 7 nucleotides align to TRBD1. CDR3 length equals 14 residues. J lost 8 bases, V lost 4 bases, and 7 bases had no gene match. The germline gives CDR1 SGHTA, CDR2 FQGNSA. The CDR3 sequence: CASSYLTGNGELFF. The DNA of the CDR3 is TGTGCCAGCAGCTATCTGACAGGGAATGGGGAGCTGTTTTTT.

The V call is TRBV10-3, the J call TRBJ1-4; TRBD1 matches at 8 bases. Germline V gives CDR1 ENHRY, CDR2 SYGVKD. This CDR3 comprises 17 residues. J gave up 8 bases and V 2 bases, and 13 bases lay outside the gene matches. The CDR3 region is CAISEGPRTGLSEKLFF. CDR3 in DNA: TGTGCCATCAGTGAGGGACCCCGGACAGGGTTAAGCGAAAAACTGTTTTTT.

This clonotype was seen many times. This chain connects TRBV11-2 to TRBJ2-6; D is perhaps TRBD2 (5 bases). Per the germline V gene, CDR1 is SGHAT and CDR2 is FQNNGV. Trimming shortened V by 5 bases and J by 1 base, and 21 bases separated the two germline ends. The CDR3 length is 19 residues. CDR3 region: CASSKRRARSDSGANVLTF. The CDR3 DNA reads as TGTGCCAGCAGCAAAAGGCGGGCCAGGAGTGATTCTGGGGCCAACGTCCTGACTTTC.